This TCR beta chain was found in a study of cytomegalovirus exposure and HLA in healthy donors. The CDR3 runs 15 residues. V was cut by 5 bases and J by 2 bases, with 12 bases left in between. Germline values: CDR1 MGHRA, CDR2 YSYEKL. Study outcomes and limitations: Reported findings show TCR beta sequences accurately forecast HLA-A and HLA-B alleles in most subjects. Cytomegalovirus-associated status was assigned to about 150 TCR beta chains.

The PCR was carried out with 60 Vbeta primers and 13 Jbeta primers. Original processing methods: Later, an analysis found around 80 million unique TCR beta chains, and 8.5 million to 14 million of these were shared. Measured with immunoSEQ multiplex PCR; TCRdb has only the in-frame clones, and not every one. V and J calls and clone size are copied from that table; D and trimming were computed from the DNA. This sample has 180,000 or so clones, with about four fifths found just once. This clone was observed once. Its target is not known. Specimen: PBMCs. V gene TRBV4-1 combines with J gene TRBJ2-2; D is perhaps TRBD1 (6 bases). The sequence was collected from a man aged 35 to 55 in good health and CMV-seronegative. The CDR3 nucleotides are TGCGCCAGCAGCACGCGACAGGACAACACCGGGGAGCTGTTTTTT. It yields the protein CASSTRQDNTGELFF.